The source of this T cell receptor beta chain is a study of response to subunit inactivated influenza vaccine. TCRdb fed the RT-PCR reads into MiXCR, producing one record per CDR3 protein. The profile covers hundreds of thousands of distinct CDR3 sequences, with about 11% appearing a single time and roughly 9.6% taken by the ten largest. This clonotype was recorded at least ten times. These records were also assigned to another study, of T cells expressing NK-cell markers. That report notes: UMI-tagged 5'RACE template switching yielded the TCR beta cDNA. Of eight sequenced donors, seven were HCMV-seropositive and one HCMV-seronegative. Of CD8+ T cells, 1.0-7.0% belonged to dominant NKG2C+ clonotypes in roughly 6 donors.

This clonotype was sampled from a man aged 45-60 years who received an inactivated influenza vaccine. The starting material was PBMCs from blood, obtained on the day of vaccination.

CDR3 nucleotides: TGTGCCAGCAGCTTAGCGCGGCGTAGCACAGATACGCAGTATTTT. This sequence encodes CASSLARRSTDTQYF. V and J are TRBV11-2 and TRBJ2-3; D gene ambiguous. Germline loops: CDR1 SGHAT, CDR2 FQNNGV. The germline V and J ends were trimmed by 1 base and 0 bases, with 8 bases remaining between them. The length of the CDR3 is 15 residues.